This entry is about one TCR beta chain. These data come from a study of identical twins. From the 5' RACE reads, TCRdb called clonotypes with MiXCR, one entry per CDR3 protein. The sample includes approximately 410,000 distinct CDR3 sequences, about 18% of them seen just once. The sequencing sample was made of naive T cells sorted from blood. The TCR comes from a man aged 50-60 years in good health.

Here the CDR3 reads CSAPLFGELFF. The CDR3 nucleotides are TGCAGTGCTCCGCTCTTCGGGGAGCTGTTTTTT. This chain uses TRBV20-1 with TRBJ2-2; D remains unclear. The CDR3 consists of 11 residues. CDR1 is DFQATT and CDR2 is SNEGSKA in the germline V gene (reference sequence). V was cut by 5 bases and J by 7 bases, with 8 bases left in between.